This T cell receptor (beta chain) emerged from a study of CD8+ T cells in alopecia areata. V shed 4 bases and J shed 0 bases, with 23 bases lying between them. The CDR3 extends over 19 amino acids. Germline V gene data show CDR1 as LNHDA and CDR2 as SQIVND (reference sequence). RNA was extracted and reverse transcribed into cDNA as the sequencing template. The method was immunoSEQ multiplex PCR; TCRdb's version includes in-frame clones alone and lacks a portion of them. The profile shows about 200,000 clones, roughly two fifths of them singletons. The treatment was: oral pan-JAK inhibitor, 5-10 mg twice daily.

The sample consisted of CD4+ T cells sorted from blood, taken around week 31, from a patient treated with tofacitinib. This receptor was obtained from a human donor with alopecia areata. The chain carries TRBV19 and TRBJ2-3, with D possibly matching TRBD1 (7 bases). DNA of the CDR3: TGTGCCAGTAGTAAAACCATCTTCAGGGGGGACGGAAGCACAGATACGCAGTATTTT. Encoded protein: CASSKTIFRGDGSTDTQYF.